These 9 T cell receptor beta chains were sequenced from one sample in a study of pediatric ulcerative colitis. Sequencing was performed with immunoSEQ multiplex PCR; in TCRdb, only in-frame clones are kept and a portion is missing. The sample comprises 30,000 to 40,000 clones, about 81% of which are singletons, and 0.8% to 1.1% rests with the top ten. Rectal tissue came from one to two pinch biopsies taken at colonoscopy. Sequencing was carried out using gut tissue. The receptors here all came from a boy between 5 and 17 years old with mild ulcerative colitis.

The chain employs TRBV11-2 and TRBJ1-2, with a tentative D call TRBD1 (6 bases). The length of the CDR3 is 15 residues. Between the trimmed V and J ends, which lost 3 bases and 10 bases, there was a span of 21 bases. Germline CDR1 and CDR2: SGHAT and FQNNGV. CDR3 in DNA: TGTGCCAGCAGCTTCAGACCTCAGGGGACGGAAGCCTACACCTTC. This encodes CASSFRPQGTEAYTF. The full variable domain, rest sourced from reference TRBV11-2 and TRBJ1-2, is EAGVAQSPRYKIIEKRQSVAFWCNPISGHATLYWYQQILGQGPKLLIQFQNNGVVDDSQLPKDRFSAERLKGVDSTLKIQPAKLEDSAVYLCASSFRPQGTEAYTFGSGTRLTVV.

This chain uses TRBV6-6 with TRBJ1-2; 8 bases match TRBD1. Trimming removed 4 bases from V and 8 bases from J; junction bases left unmatched: 9. CDR1 and CDR2 from the germline V gene are MNHNY and SVGAGI (reference sequence). This CDR3 comprises 14 residues. The CDR3: CASSWDRWSLGYTF. CDR3 nucleotides: TGTGCCAGCAGTTGGGACAGGTGGAGCCTGGGCTACACCTTC.

In its sample, this clone was seen a few times. The chain combines TRBV7-9 with TRBJ2-7; tentative D call: TRBD2 (5 bases). Trimming took 0 bases from V and 5 from J, leaving 11 bases between them. CDR3 size: 14 residues. Germline CDR1 reads SEHNR; CDR2 reads FQNEAQ (reference sequence). CDR3 protein: CASSLAGRGNEQYF. The CDR3 nucleotides are TGTGCCAGCAGCTTAGCCGGACGGGGAAACGAGCAGTACTTC.

The chain employs TRBV5-1 and TRBJ2-3; TRBD1 is a possible D gene (6 bases). The V and J ends lost 3 bases and 2 bases respectively, with 10 bases between them. Germline loops: CDR1 SGHRS, CDR2 YFSETQ. The CDR3 totals 14 residues. CDR3 protein: CASSSTGLTDTQYF. In DNA, the CDR3 is TGCGCCAGCAGCTCGACAGGACTCACAGATACGCAGTATTTT.

The CDR3 loop reads CASSPTPEGKLFF. The DNA for the CDR3 is TGTGCCAGCAGCCCCACCCCGGAGGGGAAACTGTTTTTT. The chain carries TRBV6-1 and TRBJ1-4, with D possibly matching TRBD1 (5 bases). In germline, CDR1 is MNHNS, CDR2 SASEGT. V lost 6 bases to trimming and J lost 11 bases, with 16 bases between them. The length of the CDR3 is 13 residues.

This clone was recorded once. This sequence joins TRBV19 and TRBJ1-3; D is undetermined. There are 13 residues in the CDR3. Germline assignment: CDR1 LNHDA and CDR2 SQIVND (reference sequence). Trimming stripped 6 bases from V and 3 bases from J, with 9 bases between. CDR3 loop: CASRAGYGNTIYF. In nucleotides, the CDR3 is TGTGCCAGTAGAGCGGGGTATGGAAACACCATATATTTT. The entire variable domain, with the rest obtained from reference TRBV19 and TRBJ1-3, is as follows: DGGITQSPKYLFRKEGQNVTLSCEQNLNHDAMYWYRQDPGQGLRLIYYSQIVNDFQKGDIAEGYSVSREKKESFPLTVTSAQKNPTAFYLCASRAGYGNTIYFGEGSWLTVV.

This clone was recorded only once. The V call is TRBV6-1, the J call TRBJ2-1, with 8 bases that match TRBD1. Trimming removed 4 bases from V and 4 bases from J; junction bases left unmatched: 9. In germline, CDR1 is MNHNS, CDR2 SASEGT. The CDR3 runs to 16 residues. The CDR3 DNA reads as TGTGCCAGCAGTGGAATTGGGCAGGGGGCATACAATGAGCAGTTCTTC. Amino acids: CASSGIGQGAYNEQFF.

The chain employs TRBV29-1 and TRBJ1-5; D is unclear. V was cut by 4 bases and J by 4 bases, with 8 bases left in between. Per the germline V gene, CDR1 is SQVTM and CDR2 is ANQGSEA. This CDR3 is 12 amino acids long. DNA of the CDR3: TGCAGCGTTGGTCAAGGGAATCAGCCCCAGCATTTT. Translation gives CSVGQGNQPQHF.

This clone occurred a few times. The chain uses TRBV7-2 and TRBJ1-5, with D perhaps TRBD1 (5 bases). Germline V gene lookup returns CDR1 SGHTA and CDR2 FQGNSA. This CDR3 contains 14 residues. V lost 0 bases to trimming and J lost 5 bases, with 8 bases between them. The chain's CDR3 is CASSLAGGDQPQHF. CDR3 bases: TGTGCCAGCAGCTTAGCGGGAGGGGATCAGCCCCAGCATTTT. Looking up the rest from reference TRBV7-2 and TRBJ1-5 gives the full variable domain: GAGVSQSPSNKVTEKGKDVELRCDPISGHTALYWYRQSLGQGLEFLIYFQGNSAPDKSGLPSDRFSAERTGGSVSTLTIQRTQQEDSAVYLCASSLAGGDQPQHFGDGTRLSIL.